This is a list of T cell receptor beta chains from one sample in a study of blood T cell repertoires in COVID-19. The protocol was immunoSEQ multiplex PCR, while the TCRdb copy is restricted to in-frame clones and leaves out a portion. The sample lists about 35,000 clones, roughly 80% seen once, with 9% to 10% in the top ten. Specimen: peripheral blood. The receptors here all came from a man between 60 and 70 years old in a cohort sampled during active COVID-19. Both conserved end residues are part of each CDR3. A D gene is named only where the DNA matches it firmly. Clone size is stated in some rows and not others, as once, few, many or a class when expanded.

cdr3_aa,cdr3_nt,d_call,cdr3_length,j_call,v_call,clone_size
CASSNTRVEQFF,TGTGCCAGCTCCAACACGCGGGTTGAGCAGTTCTTC,-,12,TRBJ2-1,TRBV6-5,-
CASSRGVAEPQFF,TGTGCCAGCAGCCGGGGGGTAGCGGAACCTCAGTTCTTC,TRBD2,13,TRBJ2-1,TRBV7-2,-
CASSLAGDPRYEQFF,TGTGCCAGTAGTTTAGCGGGAGATCCGAGGTATGAGCAGTTCTTC,TRBD2,15,TRBJ2-1,TRBV19,-
CASSLRGQPLYNEQFF,TGTGCCAGCAGCTTAAGGGGACAGCCTTTGTACAATGAGCAGTTCTTC,TRBD1,16,TRBJ2-1,TRBV7-8,-
CANSLDGSMREQYF,TGTGCCAACAGCTTGGACGGGTCTATGAGGGAGCAGTACTTC,-,14,TRBJ2-7,TRBV5-4,-
CASSLDRNYGYTF,TGTGCCAGCTCACTGGACAGAAACTATGGCTACACCTTC,-,13,TRBJ1-2,TRBV18,few
CASRAGTGRDEQYF,TGTGCCAGCAGAGCCGGGACAGGGAGAGACGAGCAGTACTTC,TRBD1,14,TRBJ2-7,TRBV6-5,-
CAIQTSNTGELFF,TGTGCCATCCAGACATCGAACACCGGGGAGCTGTTTTTT,-,13,TRBJ2-2,TRBV7-9,once
CASSLTKNRAGANVLTF,TGTGCCAGCAGCTTGACTAAAAACAGGGCTGGGGCCAACGTCCTGACTTTC,-,17,TRBJ2-6,TRBV5-8,-
CASSSLVTGELFF,TGTGCCAGCAGCTCCCTAGTCACCGGGGAGCTGTTTTTT,-,13,TRBJ2-2,TRBV11-3,-
CASRLDSNYGYTF,TGTGCCAGCAGGCTAGACAGTAACTATGGCTACACCTTC,-,13,TRBJ1-2,TRBV28,-
CASSPTTGPETQYF,TGTGCCAGCTCTCCTACAACAGGGCCAGAGACCCAGTACTTC,-,14,TRBJ2-5,TRBV28,-
CASSWGGLNTEAFF,TGTGCCAGCAGCTGGGGAGGATTGAACACTGAAGCTTTCTTT,-,14,TRBJ1-1,TRBV7-2,-
CASSLLNGRGETQYF,TGTGCCAGCAGCTTATTGAACGGCCGGGGGGAGACCCAGTACTTC,-,15,TRBJ2-5,TRBV7-9,-
CASSRRTPNFQETQYF,TGTGCCAGCTCGAGGCGGACACCAAACTTCCAAGAGACCCAGTACTTC,-,16,TRBJ2-5,TRBV18,once
CASSLGTGYGYTF,TGTGCCAGCAGCTTAGGGACAGGTTATGGCTACACCTTC,TRBD1,13,TRBJ1-2,TRBV7-9,-
CASSGLAANNEQFF,TGTGCCAGCAGCGGACTAGCGGCCAACAATGAGCAGTTCTTC,TRBD2,14,TRBJ2-1,TRBV2,-
CASSRVSREGHEQYF,TGTGCCAGCAGCCGTGTCTCGCGGGAGGGCCACGAGCAGTACTTC,TRBD2,15,TRBJ2-7,TRBV11-2,-
CAGYRDPTYEQYF,TGTGCCGGCTACAGGGACCCGACCTACGAGCAGTACTTC,-,13,TRBJ2-7,TRBV30,-
CASSADRATDTQYF,TGTGCCAGCAGCGCGGACAGGGCCACAGATACGCAGTATTTT,TRBD1,14,TRBJ2-3,TRBV11-2,-
CASSQDVGLATHASGELFF,TGTGCCAGCAGCCAAGATGTAGGCCTAGCAACACACGCCTCCGGGGAGCTGTTTTTT,-,19,TRBJ2-2,TRBV14,-
CASSLSRDSGNTIYF,TGTGCCAGCAGCTTAAGCCGGGACTCTGGAAACACCATATATTTT,-,15,TRBJ1-3,TRBV7-3,-
CASSEGAPWADTQYF,TGTGCCAGCAGTGAGGGGGCCCCATGGGCAGATACGCAGTATTTT,-,15,TRBJ2-3,TRBV6-1,-
CASKQGAGNQPQHF,TGTGCCAGCAAACAGGGGGCGGGCAATCAGCCCCAGCATTTT,TRBD1,14,TRBJ1-5,TRBV5-5,-
CATRPAANNEQFF,TGTGCCACCAGACCAGCGGCCAACAATGAGCAGTTCTTC,-,13,TRBJ2-1,TRBV6-5,-
CASSALRNTEAFF,TGTGCCAGCAGCGCCCTTAGGAACACTGAAGCTTTCTTT,-,13,TRBJ1-1,TRBV9,few
CASSEVPDNEQFF,TGCGCCAGCAGTGAGGTCCCAGACAATGAGCAGTTCTTC,-,13,TRBJ2-1,TRBV10-1,-
CASSPRQGAGANVLTF,TGTGCCAGTAGTCCACGACAGGGGGCTGGGGCCAACGTCCTGACTTTC,TRBD1,16,TRBJ2-6,TRBV19,-
CASSQVGLAGNNEQFF,TGCGCCAGCAGCCAAGTAGGCCTAGCGGGAAACAATGAGCAGTTCTTC,TRBD2,16,TRBJ2-1,TRBV4-1,-
CASSERDSGREKLFF,TGTGCCAGCAGTGAAAGGGACAGCGGGCGGGAAAAACTGTTTTTT,TRBD1,15,TRBJ1-4,TRBV6-1,-
CASSFSGKWDTQYF,TGTGCCAGCAGTTTCTCGGGAAAGTGGGATACGCAGTATTTT,-,14,TRBJ2-3,TRBV27,-
CAALMGGSAGELFF,TGTGCTGCGCTTATGGGGGGATCGGCCGGGGAGCTGTTTTTT,-,14,TRBJ2-2,TRBV2,once
CASAREVNYEQYF,TGCGCCAGCGCGAGGGAAGTAAACTACGAGCAGTACTTC,-,13,TRBJ2-7,TRBV4-3,-
CASSWTGGDNQPQHF,TGTGCCAGCAGTTGGACAGGGGGCGATAATCAGCCCCAGCATTTT,TRBD1,15,TRBJ1-5,TRBV28,few
CATGGISNYGYTF,TGTGCCACGGGAGGAATCTCTAACTATGGCTACACCTTC,-,13,TRBJ1-2,TRBV2,-
CASSSAPRRGNQPQHF,TGTGCCAGCAGTTCGGCCCCACGCAGGGGCAATCAGCCCCAGCATTTT,-,16,TRBJ1-5,TRBV28,-
CASSIALQNYGYTF,TGTGCCAGTAGTATAGCTCTACAGAACTATGGCTACACCTTC,-,14,TRBJ1-2,TRBV19,-
CASSLADRGEAFF,TGCGCCAGCAGCTTGGCCGACAGGGGTGAAGCTTTCTTT,TRBD1,13,TRBJ1-1,TRBV5-1,-
CAWSESGPYEQYF,TGTGCCTGGAGTGAGAGCGGCCCCTACGAGCAGTACTTC,-,13,TRBJ2-7,TRBV30,-
CASSSLRGQSLYNEQFF,TGCGCCAGCAGCTCCCTAAGGGGGCAAAGCCTATACAATGAGCAGTTCTTC,TRBD1,17,TRBJ2-1,TRBV5-1,-
CASSQEPGKLFF,TGTGCCAGCAGCCAAGAGCCAGGAAAACTGTTTTTT,-,12,TRBJ1-4,TRBV14,-
CASSADKNTGELFF,TGTGCCAGCAGTGCGGACAAGAACACCGGGGAGCTGTTTTTT,-,14,TRBJ2-2,TRBV2,-
CASRPRDSDTDTQYF,TGTGCCAGCAGGCCCCGGGACTCAGACACAGATACGCAGTATTTT,-,15,TRBJ2-3,TRBV7-8,-
CASTSVRGGELFF,TGTGCCAGCACCTCGGTGCGCGGCGGGGAGCTGTTTTTT,-,13,TRBJ2-2,TRBV6-5,-
CASSLLNYGYTF,TGTGCCAGCAGCCTACTCAACTATGGCTACACCTTC,-,12,TRBJ1-2,TRBV3-1/TRBV3-2,-
CASRGSGTGAHEQFF,TGCGCCAGCAGGGGTTCGGGGACAGGGGCCCATGAGCAGTTCTTC,TRBD1,15,TRBJ2-1,TRBV10-2,-
CASSGAGGVSPLHF,TGTGCCAGCAGCGGCGCCGGGGGAGTTTCACCCCTCCACTTT,-,14,TRBJ1-6,TRBV7-2,-
CASSLAGTVKETQYF,TGTGCCAGCAGCTTAGCCGGGACAGTGAAAGAGACCCAGTACTTC,TRBD1,15,TRBJ2-5,TRBV7-2,-
CASSRRGQGGVGELFF,TGCGCCAGCAGCCGCCGGGGACAGGGAGGGGTCGGGGAGCTGTTTTTT,TRBD1,16,TRBJ2-2,TRBV5-1,-
CASSFPAGGGADTQYF,TGTGCCAGCAGCTTTCCAGCGGGAGGCGGGGCAGATACGCAGTATTTT,TRBD2,16,TRBJ2-3,TRBV7-8,-
CASSLWAGGNEQFF,TGTGCCAGCAGTCTTTGGGCAGGGGGCAATGAGCAGTTCTTC,TRBD1,14,TRBJ2-1,TRBV6-2/TRBV6-3,-
CATSESANQPQHF,TGTGCCACCAGTGAAAGCGCCAATCAGCCCCAGCATTTT,-,13,TRBJ1-5,TRBV24-1,few
CASSLRELETQYF,TGTGCCAGCAGCTTACGGGAGTTAGAGACCCAGTACTTC,-,13,TRBJ2-5,TRBV11-2,-
CASSSVGGRNTGELFF,TGTGCCAGCAGTTCCGTCGGGGGGAGAAACACCGGGGAGCTGTTTTTT,TRBD2,16,TRBJ2-2,TRBV6-5,-
CASSQGWGTDTQYF,TGTGCCAGCAGCCAGGGCTGGGGCACAGATACGCAGTATTTT,-,14,TRBJ2-3,TRBV6-4,-
CATRQGGLNTEAFF,TGTGCCACCCGACAGGGAGGATTGAACACTGAAGCTTTCTTT,TRBD1,14,TRBJ1-1,TRBV5-6,-
CASSPGTGKDEQFF,TGTGCCAGCAGCCCCGGGACAGGGAAGGATGAGCAGTTCTTC,TRBD1,14,TRBJ2-1,TRBV4-2,once
CASSQDGPGGTEAFF,TGCGCCAGCAGCCAAGATGGGCCAGGGGGCACTGAAGCTTTCTTT,TRBD1,15,TRBJ1-1,TRBV4-1,-
CASSPDRAGSQAFF,TGTGCCAGCTCACCCGACAGGGCAGGATCCCAAGCTTTCTTT,TRBD1,14,TRBJ1-1,TRBV18,-
CASRPTGGTGELFF,TGCGCCAGCAGACCGACAGGGGGCACCGGGGAGCTGTTTTTT,TRBD1,14,TRBJ2-2,TRBV5-1,-